This T cell receptor (beta chain) was identified during a study of T cell repertoires in cytomegalovirus infection. About the study: CMV epitopes, recently identified HLA-C-restricted and well-studied HLA-B-restricted, were used. Public TCR beta signatures marked donors with CMV infection and the matching HLA. Whole-study results and caveats: Across the ex vivo response, the dominant clonotypes were HLA-C-restricted CMV-specific TCR beta clonotypes.

Via MiXCR, TCRdb re-called the reads, giving one row per CDR3 protein. The repertoire holds fewer than 900,000 distinct CDR3 sequences, with 25% to 35% as singletons. CDR1 and CDR2 (germline): SGHDN, FVKESK. The CDR3 totals 13 residues. Trimming pared 3 bases from V and 0 bases from J, leaving 5 bases between. A remark on this clonotype: The antigen is undetermined.

This specimen consisted of cultured CD8+ T cells from PBMCs, obtained from culture after CMV antigen stimulation. The TCR sequence derives from a human donor in good health (CMV status not recorded). Some clones in this sample may be carry-over from other donors' samples. The chain recombines TRBV14 with TRBJ1-1; no clear D gene. CDR3 coding DNA: TGTGCCAGCAGCCAGTACATGAACACTGAAGCTTTCTTT. It yields the protein CASSQYMNTEAFF. The whole variable domain, remainder taken from reference TRBV14 and TRBJ1-1, is EAGVTQFPSHSVIEKGQTVTLRCDPISGHDNLYWYRRVMGKEIKFLLHFVKESKQDESGMPNNRFLAERTGGTYSTLKVQPAELEDSGVYFCASSQYMNTEAFFGQGTRLTVV.